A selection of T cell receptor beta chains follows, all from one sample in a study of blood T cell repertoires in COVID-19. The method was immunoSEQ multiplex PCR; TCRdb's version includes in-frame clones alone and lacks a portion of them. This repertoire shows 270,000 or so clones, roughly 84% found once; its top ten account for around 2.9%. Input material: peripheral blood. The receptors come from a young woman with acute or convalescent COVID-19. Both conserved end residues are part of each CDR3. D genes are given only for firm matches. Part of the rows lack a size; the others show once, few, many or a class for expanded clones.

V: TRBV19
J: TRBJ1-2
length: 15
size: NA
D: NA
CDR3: CASSIGSAGPRVYTF
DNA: TGTGCCAGTAGTATAGGGTCGGCGGGGCCAAGAGTCTACACCTTC

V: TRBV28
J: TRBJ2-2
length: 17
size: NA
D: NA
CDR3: CASSQPPGLMNTGELFF
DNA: TGTGCCAGCAGCCAACCACCGGGACTGATGAACACCGGGGAGCTGTTTTTT

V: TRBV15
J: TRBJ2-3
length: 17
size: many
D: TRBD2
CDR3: CATSIPRGLAGGDTQYF
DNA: TGTGCCACCAGCATCCCTCGAGGGCTAGCGGGAGGGGATACGCAGTATTTT

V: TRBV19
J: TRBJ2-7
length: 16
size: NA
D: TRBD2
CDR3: CASSIDPSGSSYEQYF
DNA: TGTGCCAGTAGTATAGATCCCAGCGGGAGTAGTTACGAGCAGTACTTC

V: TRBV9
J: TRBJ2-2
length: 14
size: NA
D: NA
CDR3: CASSFSPGTGELFF
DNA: TGTGCCAGCAGTTTCTCTCCAGGCACCGGGGAGCTGTTTTTT

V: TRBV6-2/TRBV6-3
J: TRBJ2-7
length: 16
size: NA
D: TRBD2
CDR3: CASSYSHSGSMYEQYF
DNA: TGTGCCAGCAGTTACTCGCATAGCGGGAGCATGTACGAGCAGTACTTC

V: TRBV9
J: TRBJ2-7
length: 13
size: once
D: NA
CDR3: CASSVSGTYEQYF
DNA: TGTGCCAGCAGCGTATCTGGCACCTACGAGCAGTACTTC

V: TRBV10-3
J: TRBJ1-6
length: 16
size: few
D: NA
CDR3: CATHSGRASYNSPLHF
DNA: TGTGCCACCCACTCAGGCAGGGCCTCCTATAATTCACCCCTCCACTTT

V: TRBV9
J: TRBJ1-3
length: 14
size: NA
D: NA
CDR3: CASSVSGSGNTIYF
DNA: TGTGCCAGCAGCGTATCGGGCTCTGGAAACACCATATATTTT

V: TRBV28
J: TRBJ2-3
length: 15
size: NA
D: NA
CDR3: CASSLEVTVVDTQYF
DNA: TGTGCCAGCAGTTTAGAGGTCACGGTCGTCGATACGCAGTATTTT

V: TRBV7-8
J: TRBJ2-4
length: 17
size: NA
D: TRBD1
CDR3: CASSPLTGASAKNIQYF
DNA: TGTGCCAGCAGCCCCCTGACAGGGGCGTCCGCCAAAAACATTCAGTACTTC

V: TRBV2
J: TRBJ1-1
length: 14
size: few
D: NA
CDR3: CASRGGGRNTEAFF
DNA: TGTGCCAGCAGGGGGGGAGGTCGGAACACTGAAGCTTTCTTT

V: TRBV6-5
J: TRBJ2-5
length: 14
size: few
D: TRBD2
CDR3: CASSHWGLEETQYF
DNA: TGTGCCAGCAGTCATTGGGGACTAGAAGAGACCCAGTACTTC

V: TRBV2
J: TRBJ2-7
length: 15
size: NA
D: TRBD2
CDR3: CATKPYSGSWGEQYF
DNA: TGTGCCACAAAACCTTACAGCGGGAGTTGGGGAGAGCAGTACTTC

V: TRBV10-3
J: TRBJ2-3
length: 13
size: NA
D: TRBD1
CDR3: CAISGQGTDTQYF
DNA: TGTGCCATCAGCGGACAGGGCACAGATACGCAGTATTTT

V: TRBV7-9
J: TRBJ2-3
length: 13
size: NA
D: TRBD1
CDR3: CASSSTGGRTQYF
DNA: TGTGCCAGCAGCAGCACAGGGGGACGTACGCAGTATTTT

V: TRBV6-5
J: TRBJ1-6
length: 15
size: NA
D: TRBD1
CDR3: CASSTGGQGPDTLHF
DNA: TGTGCCAGCAGTACGGGGGGACAGGGCCCAGACACCCTCCACTTT

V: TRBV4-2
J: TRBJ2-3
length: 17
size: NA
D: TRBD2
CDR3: CASSQVGSGRGTDTQYF
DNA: TGTGCCAGCAGCCAAGTAGGAAGCGGGAGAGGTACAGATACGCAGTATTTT

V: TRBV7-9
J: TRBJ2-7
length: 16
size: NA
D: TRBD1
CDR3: CASAMGQGSLLYEQYF
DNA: TGTGCCAGCGCAATGGGACAGGGGTCCCTCCTCTACGAGCAGTACTTC

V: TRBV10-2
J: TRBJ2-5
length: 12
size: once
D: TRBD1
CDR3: CASQAGGETQYF
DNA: TGCGCCAGCCAGGCAGGGGGAGAGACCCAGTACTTC

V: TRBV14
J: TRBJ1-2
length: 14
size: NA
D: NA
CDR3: CASSQKAGDYGYTF
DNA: TGTGCCAGCAGCCAAAAGGCGGGCGACTATGGCTACACCTTC

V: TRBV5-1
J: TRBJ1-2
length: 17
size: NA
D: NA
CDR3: CASSLVMRAGLVYGYTF
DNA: TGCGCCAGCAGCTTGGTTATGCGTGCAGGGCTCGTCTATGGCTACACCTTC

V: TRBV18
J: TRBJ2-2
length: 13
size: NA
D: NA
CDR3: CASSPPSIGELFF
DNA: TGTGCCAGCTCACCACCCTCTATCGGGGAGCTGTTTTTT

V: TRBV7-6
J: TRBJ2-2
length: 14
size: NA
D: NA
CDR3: CASSLAQNTGELFF
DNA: TGTGCCAGCAGCTTAGCCCAAAACACCGGGGAGCTGTTTTTT

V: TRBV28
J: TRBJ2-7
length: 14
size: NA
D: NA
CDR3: CASSSGSLPYEQYF
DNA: TGTGCCAGCAGTTCCGGGTCTTTACCCTACGAGCAGTACTTC

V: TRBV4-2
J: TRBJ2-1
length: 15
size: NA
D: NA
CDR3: CASSSVGGEYNEQFF
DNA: TGTGCCAGCAGCTCGGTGGGCGGGGAATACAATGAGCAGTTCTTC

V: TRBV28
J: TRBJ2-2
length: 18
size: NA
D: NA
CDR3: CASNLGAQVSANTGELFF
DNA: TGTGCCAGCAACCTTGGCGCTCAGGTCTCGGCGAACACCGGGGAGCTGTTTTTT

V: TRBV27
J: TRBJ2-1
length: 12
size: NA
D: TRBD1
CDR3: CATGPRGNEQFF
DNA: TGTGCCACCGGCCCCAGGGGGAATGAGCAGTTCTTC

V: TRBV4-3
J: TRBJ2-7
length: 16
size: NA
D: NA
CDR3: CASSQGRQPLTYEQYF
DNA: TGCGCCAGCAGCCAAGGAAGACAGCCGCTGACCTACGAGCAGTACTTC

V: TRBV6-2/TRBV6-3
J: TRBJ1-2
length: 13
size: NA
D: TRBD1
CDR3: CASSFTGDYGYTF
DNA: TGTGCCAGCAGCTTTACAGGGGACTATGGCTACACCTTC

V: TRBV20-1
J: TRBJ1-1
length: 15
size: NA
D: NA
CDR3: CSASLGQGLGTEAFF
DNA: TGCAGTGCTAGTCTGGGCCAGGGGCTTGGCACTGAAGCTTTCTTT

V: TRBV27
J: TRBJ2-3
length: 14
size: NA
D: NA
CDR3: CASSRTPLLNTQYF
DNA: TGTGCCAGCAGCCGGACTCCTCTATTGAATACGCAGTATTTT